This TCR beta chain was identified during a study of T-cell reconstitution after alpha-beta-depleted transplantation in children. Germline CDR1 reads SGHVS; CDR2 reads FNYEAQ. This CDR3 has 15 amino acids. Trimming took 1 base from V and 6 from J, leaving 12 bases between them. This clonotype was counted only a few times. The antigen is unknown. Study conclusions and caveats: After transplant, high TCRbeta diversity at day 60 in some patients arose from surviving recipient T cells and thymic progenitors. One year post-transplant, T-cell counts and diversity were largely derived from T cells produced anew. Reportedly, only several hundred clones from non-depleted graft cells drove alpha-beta T-cell counts at about two months.

Preparation of the TCRbeta library was carried out with unique molecular identifiers. Each CDR3 protein is one row after TCRdb ran MiXCR on the PCR reads. The top ten clones hold 25% to 30% of a sample with about 440,000 distinct CDR3 sequences, roughly 43% of them seen once. This sequence joins TRBV7-6 and TRBJ2-2, with D perhaps TRBD2 (7 bases). The starting material was PBMCs, obtained before TCRalphabeta/CD19-depleted stem cell transplant. The sequence derives from a girl aged 2 to 10 with aplastic anemia, due to receive a stem cell transplant. This CDR3 reads CASSLEQGRAGELFF. In DNA, the CDR3 is TGTGCCAGCAGCTTAGAGCAGGGGAGGGCCGGGGAGCTGTTTTTT.